This T cell receptor (beta chain) was profiled in a study of shared clonotypes between healthy human individuals. Trimming cost V 8 bases and J 6 bases; bases outside gene matches: 5. CDR1 is MDHEN and CDR2 is SYDVKM in the germline V gene. This CDR3 is built from 12 residues. Points on this clone: Its antigen is still unknown.

Clones were sequenced by immunoSEQ multiplex PCR, and TCRdb holds only the in-frame ones, with some missing. The sample has about 590,000 clones, around 95% seen once. Whole-study findings and limits: Naive CD4 clonotypes were shared across several donors at roughly 5%. Sequencing depth was predicted to influence how clonotypes are shared among donors. It was the non-shared clonotypes that had lower generation probabilities than clonotypes shared by all four donors.

Naivety among CD8 cells was defined by CD45RO negativity and positive CCR7 selection, thereby excluding terminally differentiated effector memory CD45RA+ cells. V and J are TRBV28 and TRBJ1-2; 8 bases agree with TRBD1. The receptor's source is a woman aged 25 to 39 in good health. What was sequenced was naive CD8+ T cells sorted from blood. CDR3 coding DNA: TGTGCCAGCCAAAGGACAGGGAATGGCTACACCTTC. It is translated as CASQRTGNGYTF.